This entry is about one TCR beta chain. It lacks a known antigen. No qualities accompany the bases; no much larger clone lies one base away. The donors were healthy, HIV-negative adults who had no recently reported acute infections or vaccinations. Every donor was a Caucasian adult residing in Nashville, Tennessee, USA. CD4+ T cells were enriched by magnetic negative selection, after which naive cells were positively selected on CD45RA and the negative fraction was taken as the memory subset. After blood collection by leukapheresis, PBMCs were isolated using Ficoll-Histopaque density gradient centrifugation and then cryopreserved in the vapor phase of liquid nitrogen. Purity and quantity of every magnetically sorted T cell population were checked by analytical flow cytometry. From each sorted fraction, genomic DNA was isolated and quantified by UV absorbance on a Nanodrop 2000c. The CDR3 sequence holds 12 residues, the cysteine and phenylalanine included. The kept DNA is CDR3 alone, 36 bases in frame from the first base. The V and J ends are trimmed by 0 bases and 10 bases, leaving 12 bases between them. For CDR1 and CDR2, the germline V gene (reference sequence) lists GTSNPN and SVGIG.

The data originate from a study of shared clonotypes between healthy human individuals (dated by TCRdb to between 2020 and 2021). With respect to the entire study: The cohort comprised a couple of women and a few men aged 18 to 49 years. For each donor, CD4 naive and CD4 memory were each given three plates, CD8 naive was given two plates, and CD8 memory was given one plate. Blood TCR repertoires of five healthy adults were deeply sequenced to estimate repertoire size and the extent of clonotype sharing between individuals. Different laboratories and diverse techniques were used to prepare libraries and sequence TCR repertoires, to increase sequencing depth and limit assay-specific biases. Leukapheresis yielded between about 0.8 and 9.5 billion PBMCs per donor. What the authors observed across the whole study: Approximately 4.8% of naive CD4, more than 3% of naive CD8, roughly 2.5% of memory CD4, and around 0.42% of memory CD8 clonotypes were shared across several donors. Compared with non-shared clonotypes, clonotypes shared by all four sorted-subset donors had higher generation probabilities. Naive subsets generally had larger estimated clonotype richness than memory subsets did. Incomplete sequencing was indicated by rarefaction of sorted-subset datasets, despite the large sequencing depth. Pairwise subsampling led to the expectation that sequencing depth would affect the degree of clonotype sharing among donors. Sampling was restricted to blood, and TCR repertoires in tissues likely differ from the TCR repertoires found in blood. Because the study included only a small number of donors, the genetic and exposure-history diversity represented was limited.

TCR CDR3 regions were amplified from genomic DNA by multiplex PCR using the deep immunoSEQ assay. Genomic DNA extracted from each cell subset was distributed evenly over all wells of several immunoSEQ 96-well plates, and each plate served as one replicate. For sorted subsets, each replicate PCR was loaded with 200 ng genomic DNA, equivalent to 25,000 to 30,000 T cell genomes. Purified libraries were quantified with a Qubit 3.0 fluorometer, sized on a Bioanalyzer 2100, and re-quantified with the KAPA Library Quantification kit. Each immunoSEQ 96-well plate was sequenced on its own single-read 150-cycle Illumina NextSeq 550 flow cell. The paper's processing steps were these. Because the immunoSEQ output held only junctional sequences and lacked quality scores, the filtering could not match the filtering applied to full-length reads. Sequences were annotated with PyIR, a Python wrapper for IgBLAST v1.9, using IMGT germline references to assign V/J genes and CDR3. Reads with weak V/J assignments (E-value above 1e-6), missing CDR3, stop codons, out-of-frame junctions, or ambiguous translated residues were removed. V3J clonotypes were defined as sequences sharing the same inferred V gene, J gene, and CDR3 amino acid sequence. The percentage overlap between two repertoires was calculated by dividing the number of shared unique clonotypes by the size of the smaller repertoire. Three approaches were used to assess repertoire richness: RTK rarefaction, the Chao1 estimator, and Recon v2.1 estimates of unobserved clonotypes. For all TCRbeta clonotypes obtained by the gDNA method from a handful of donors, generation probabilities were computed with OLGA. TCRdb carries this immuneACCESS record with in-frame sequences only. Its versions omit some clonotypes, under half of them owing to an unresolved V gene in the studies checked, with the rest unexplained. That table gives V, J and clone size, and the DNA gave D and trimming. Recorded for this sample are under 2.5 million clones; approximately 90% of them occurred a single time. The ten top clones hold 0.37% of the sample.

The sequenced material came from naive CD4+ T cells from PBMCs. In the paper's terms, the cell subset or site label means: CD45RA+ positively selected. This chain joins TRBV30 to TRBJ1-1; possibly the D gene is TRBD1, per 5 matching bases. The sequence was obtained from a man between 18 and 29 years old in good health. Some clones in this sample may be carry-over from other donors' samples. The CDR3 reads as follows: CAWSVLRGRAFF. The bases are TGTGCCTGGAGTGTCTTACGGGGACGAGCTTTCTTT.